This T cell receptor (beta chain) originates from a study of cytomegalovirus exposure and HLA in healthy donors. Whole-study results and caveats: Accurate predictions that matched the HLA-A and HLA-B alleles of most subjects were reportedly made from TCR beta sequences. Certain indistinguishable V segments, among them TRBV6-2 and TRBV6-3, were excluded.

The CDR3 contains 14 residues. J gave up 4 bases and V 6 bases, and 7 bases lay outside the gene matches. CDR1 and CDR2 from the germline V gene are MNHEY and SVGAGI. Amplification used 60 Vbeta primers and 13 Jbeta primers. Only in-frame clones appear in the TCRdb table, and some are missing; sequencing was by immunoSEQ multiplex PCR. Of 100,000 to 150,000 clones listed, about 72% are singletons. Of note for this clone: Its antigen remains unknown.

The chain joins TRBV6-5 to TRBJ1-2, with 8 nucleotides matching TRBD1. This sequence was found in a female donor in good health and CMV-seronegative. Sequenced input: PBMCs. The CDR3 loop reads CASSQGQGGYGYTF. The CDR3 DNA follows: TGTGCCAGCAGCCAAGGACAGGGAGGCTATGGCTACACCTTC.